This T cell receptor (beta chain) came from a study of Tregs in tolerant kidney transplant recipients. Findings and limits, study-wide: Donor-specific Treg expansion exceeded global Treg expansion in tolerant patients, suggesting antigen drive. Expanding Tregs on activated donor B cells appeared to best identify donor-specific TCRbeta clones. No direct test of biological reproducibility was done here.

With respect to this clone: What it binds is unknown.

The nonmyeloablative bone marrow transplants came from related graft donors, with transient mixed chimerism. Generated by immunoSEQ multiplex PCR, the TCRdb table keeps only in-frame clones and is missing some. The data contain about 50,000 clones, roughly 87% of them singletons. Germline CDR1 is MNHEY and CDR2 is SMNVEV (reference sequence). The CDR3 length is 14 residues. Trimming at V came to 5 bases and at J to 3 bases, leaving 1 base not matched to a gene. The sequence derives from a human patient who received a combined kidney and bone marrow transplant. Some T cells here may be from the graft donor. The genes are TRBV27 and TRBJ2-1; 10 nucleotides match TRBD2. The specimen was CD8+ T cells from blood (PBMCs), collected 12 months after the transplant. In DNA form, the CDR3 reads TGTGCCAGCAGTGGACTAGCGGACTACAATGAGCAGTTCTTC. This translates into CASSGLADYNEQFF.